This section outlines one T cell receptor beta chain sequence together with its context. No antigen is known for it. Base qualities are missing; no much larger clone stands one base away. CD8 naive samples consisted of CD45RO-negative cells that were positively selected for CCR7, yielding a CD45RA+CCR7+ population without TemRA cells. Healthy HIV-negative adults with no recently reported acute infections or vaccinations were included as donors. Only Caucasian adults living in Nashville, Tennessee, USA were represented among the donors. Blood was collected by leukapheresis, and PBMCs were isolated by Ficoll-Histopaque density gradient centrifugation and then cryopreserved in liquid nitrogen vapor phase. Analytical flow cytometry was used to check the purity and quantity of each magnetically sorted T cell population. From each sorted fraction, genomic DNA was isolated and quantified by UV absorbance on a Nanodrop 2000c.

Using the deep immunoSEQ assay, multiplex PCR amplified TCR CDR3 regions from genomic DNA. For each cell subset, the extracted genomic DNA was distributed evenly across all wells of several immunoSEQ 96-well plates, and each plate served as one replicate. For sorted subsets, roughly 200 ng of genomic DNA, equivalent to some 30,000 T cell genomes, went into each replicate PCR. The purified libraries were quantified using a Qubit 3.0 fluorometer, sized with a Bioanalyzer 2100, and then quantified again using the KAPA Library Quantification kit. Every immunoSEQ 96-well plate was sequenced on a separate single-read 150-cycle Illumina NextSeq 550 flow cell. The original pipeline was this. Because only junctional sequences without quality scores were contained in the immunoSEQ output, filtering matching that applied to full-length reads could not be performed. To assign V/J genes and CDR3, sequences were annotated using PyIR, a Python wrapper for IgBLAST v1.9, with IMGT germline references. Reads were removed for weak V/J assignments (E-value above 1e-6), missing CDR3, stop codons, out-of-frame junctions, or ambiguous translated residues. V3J clonotypes were defined as sequences sharing an identical inferred V gene, J gene, and CDR3 amino acid sequence. Percentage overlap between repertoires was calculated by dividing the number of shared unique clonotypes by the size of the smaller repertoire. Three approaches were used to assess repertoire richness: RTK rarefaction, the Chao1 estimator, and Recon v2.1 estimates of unobserved clonotypes. OLGA was used to compute generation probabilities for all TCRbeta clonotypes that the gDNA method yielded from a handful of donors. This is the immuneACCESS table as TCRdb keeps it, with only in-frame sequences that have V and J called. A part of the clones is gone; compared with another copy, unresolved V genes explain less than half, and the rest is unexplained. That table is the source of V, J and clone size, and D and trimming were worked out from the DNA. The sample table holds 560,000 or so clones, of which roughly 95% were seen once. About 0.11% of the sample is taken by the ten largest.

Reading the germline V gene gives CDR1 SGHDT and CDR2 YYEEEE. Its CDR3 holds 15 amino acids, cysteine through phenylalanine. Left in the record is the CDR3 DNA by itself, 45 bases read in frame from the first base. Cut back by 3 bases and 6 bases, the V and J ends lie 18 bases apart. These data come from a study of shared clonotypes between healthy human individuals (dated by TCRdb to the early 2020s). Some background on the complete study: Three men and two women, aged 18 to 49 years, made up the cohort. For each donor, CD4 naive and CD4 memory were each given three plates, CD8 naive was given two plates, and CD8 memory was given one plate. To estimate repertoire size and how much clonotype sharing occurs between individuals, the study deeply sequenced the blood TCR repertoires of a handful of healthy adults. Libraries were prepared and TCR repertoires were sequenced by different laboratories using diverse techniques, in order to increase sequencing depth and limit assay-specific biases. Each donor's leukapheresis produced roughly between about 0.9 and 9.5 billion PBMCs.

The paper as a whole reports these results and caveats: The genetic and exposure-history diversity represented was limited by the small number of donors. Rarefaction of sorted-subset datasets indicated incomplete sequencing despite the large sequencing depth. When a few donors were compared, the shared fraction of clonotypes was about 5.4% for naive CD4, roughly 3.3% for naive CD8, roughly 2.5% for memory CD4, and under 0.5% for memory CD8. Compared with non-shared clonotypes, clonotypes shared by all four sorted-subset donors had higher generation probabilities. Pairwise subsampling indicated that sequencing depth was expected to affect the degree of clonotype sharing among donors. Only blood was sampled, and tissue TCR repertoires likely differ from those in blood. Naive subsets generally had larger estimated clonotype richness than memory subsets.

The sequence derives from a woman aged 25-40 years in good health. The V and J segments used are TRBV5-6 and TRBJ2-5, with TRBD2 perhaps the D gene, on 6 matching bases. Sequencing used naive CD8+ T cells sorted from blood. The sample's cell subset or site label is to be understood as: CD45RA+CCR7+. Here is the DNA: TGTGCCAGCAGCTCTGAGGGGACTGCTCGGAAGACCCAGTACTTC. Its amino acids are CASSSEGTARKTQYF.